This T cell receptor (beta chain) derives from a study of T-cell memory formation after mild COVID-19. This clonotype was observed a handful of times. Its antigen is undetermined. Trimming took 3 bases from V and 3 from J, leaving 12 bases between them. The CDR3 spans 14 residues. Germline assignment: CDR1 SGHRS and CDR2 YFSETQ. The TCR alpha and TCR beta cDNA libraries, bearing sample barcodes and UMIs, were generated by 5'RACE using constant-segment primers. TCRdb called the 5' RACE reads again in MiXCR, with one record for every CDR3 protein. The profile shows about 340,000 distinct CDR3 sequences, 20% to 25% of them singletons. General study findings and limits: Contracting clones localized mainly to CM and EM when CD4+ and mainly to EMRA when CD8+. Pre-infection memory carried some responding clones, suggesting that cross-reactive memory joined. Balance between CD4 and CD8 was seen in clones contracting day 15 to 85, and a CD4+ lean was seen in later expanders.

The sequence derives from a young man who had mild COVID-19 (a few samples of this study predate the infection). Cell type and time point are not known. Sequences were obtained from PBMCs or a T cell subset sorted from them (not recorded which). The chain uses TRBV5-1 and TRBJ1-1; the D is unclear. The CDR3 nucleotides are TGCGCCAGCAGCTCTCTTTACTCTGACACTGAAGCTTTCTTT. Translation gives CASSSLYSDTEAFF.